The present T cell receptor (beta chain) was sequenced within a study of T cells expressing NK-cell markers. The CDR3 extends over 13 amino acids. Germline CDR1 and CDR2: ENHRY and SYGVKD. After re-calling the 5' RACE reads, TCRdb lists one entry per CDR3 protein, DNA absent. Recorded for this sample: 550,000 to 600,000 distinct CDR3 sequences. This chain links TRBV10-3 with TRBJ2-7. This clonotype originated in a man younger than 30 in good health. What was sequenced was blood T cells: a sorted CD56 or NKG2C T cell subset, CD4+ or CD8+ T cells, or bulk PBMC T cells (not recorded which). CDR3: CAISESTADEQYF.